This TCR beta chain appears in the sequencing data of a study (dated by TCRdb to about 2015). Regarding the complete study: The study examined whether tumor-infiltrating Tregs in breast cancer are drawn from blood Tregs or arise in situ by conversion from other CD4+ T cell subsets. Broader findings and caveats from the paper: Tumor-infiltrating Treg TCR alpha and beta sequences overlapped most with tumor naive CD4+ T cells, then with blood naive CD4+ T cells. Tumor memory CD4+ T cell TCR gene usage clustered with blood and lymph node memory CD4+ cells and lymph node naive CD4+ cells. Validation in the larger cohort was restricted to a single TCR beta V-J rearrangement rather than whole repertoires.

From the germline V gene, CDR1 is SNHLY and CDR2 is FYNNEI. CDR3 length: 16 amino acids, cysteine to phenylalanine. Just CDR3 DNA is preserved here, 48 bases in frame from base 1. The V and J ends are trimmed by 4 bases and 5 bases, leaving 17 bases between them. Amplification of full-length TCR variable regions was done by 5' RACE PCR using constant-region reverse primers, and this step was followed by semi-nested PCR with Nested Universal Primer A. The ReliaPrep RNA Cell Miniprep System was used to extract total RNA, which was then reverse transcribed into 5'RACE-ready cDNA with the SMARTer RACE 5'/3' Kit. Full-length TCR alpha and beta libraries were barcoded with multiplex adaptors and sequenced on an Illumina MiSeq. The authors' analysis ran thus. For each of nine subset-tissue groups, sequencing data from the five patients were combined, and the groups were compared by unsupervised clustering of TCR gene usage. Repertoire similarity was calculated with the Morisita-Horn index, weighting shared sequences by their contribution to each repertoire. In-frame beta chains were kept once TCRdb had trimmed the public reads at Q25 with fastp and called clones with MiXCR. Identical CDR3 protein sequences are pooled into one entry, listed with their most common genes and DNA. The V and J calls reflect TCRdb's pipeline rather than the authors' work. Recorded for this sample are 35,000 to 50,000 distinct CDR3 sequences; 22% of them occurred a single time. The ten top clones hold about 3.9% of the sample.

Cells that were CD4+CD25+CD127-/low were the ones isolated as Tregs. Tregs, naive and memory CD4+ T cells from tumor, blood and ipsilateral draining lymph nodes of about five breast cancer patients underwent full-length TCR alpha and beta sequencing. Tumor tissue and lymph nodes obtained by ipsilateral axillary dissection were perfused with PBS, cut into small pieces and digested using collagenase I and hyaluronidase. Ficoll density gradient centrifugation was used to isolate mononuclear cells from lymph nodes or from approximately 50 ml of peripheral blood. Sorted cell populations were confirmed by FACS to exceed 90% purity. With regard to this clonotype: It lacks a known antigen. No much larger clone exists at a distance of one base, and base qualities are not known.

Sequencing was performed on Tregs sorted from a lymph node. The chain uses TRBV2 and TRBJ2-2; no D gene call is confident. The sequence derives from a female donor with breast cancer. The sequence in DNA is TGTGCCAGCAGTGTTAGCTGGCCCGAGGTGACCGGGGAGCTGTTTTTT. Translation gives CASSVSWPEVTGELFF.